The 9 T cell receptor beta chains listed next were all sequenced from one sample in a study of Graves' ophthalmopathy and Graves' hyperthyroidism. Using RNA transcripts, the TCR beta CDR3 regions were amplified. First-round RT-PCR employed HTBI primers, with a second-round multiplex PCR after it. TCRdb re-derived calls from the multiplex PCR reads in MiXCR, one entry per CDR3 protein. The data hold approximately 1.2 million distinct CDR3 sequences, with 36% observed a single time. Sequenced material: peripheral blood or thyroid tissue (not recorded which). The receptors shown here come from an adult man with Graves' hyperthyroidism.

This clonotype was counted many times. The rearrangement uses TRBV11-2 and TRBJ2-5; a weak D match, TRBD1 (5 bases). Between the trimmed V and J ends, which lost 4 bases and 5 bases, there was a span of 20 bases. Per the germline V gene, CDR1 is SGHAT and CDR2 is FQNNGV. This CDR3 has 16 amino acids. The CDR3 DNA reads TGTGCCAGCAGCTACACCGACAGAGGTTTTTCGGAGACCCAGTACTTC. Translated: CASSYTDRGFSETQYF.

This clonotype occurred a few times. CDR3 region: CASSPWRGNSPLHF. CDR3 nucleotide sequence: TGCGCCAGCAGCCCGTGGAGAGGGAATTCACCCCTCCACTTT. This chain connects TRBV4-1 to TRBJ1-6, with no clear D. Germline V gives CDR1 MGHRA, CDR2 YSYEKL. Between the trimmed V and J ends, which lost 4 bases and 7 bases, there was a span of 11 bases. The CDR3 spans 14 residues.

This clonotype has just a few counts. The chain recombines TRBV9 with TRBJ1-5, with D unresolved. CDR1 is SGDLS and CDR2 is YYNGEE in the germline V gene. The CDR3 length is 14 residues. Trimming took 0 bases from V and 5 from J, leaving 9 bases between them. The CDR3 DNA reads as TGTGCCAGCAGCGTAGGGGGTGTTTATCAGCCCCAGCATTTT. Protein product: CASSVGGVYQPQHF.

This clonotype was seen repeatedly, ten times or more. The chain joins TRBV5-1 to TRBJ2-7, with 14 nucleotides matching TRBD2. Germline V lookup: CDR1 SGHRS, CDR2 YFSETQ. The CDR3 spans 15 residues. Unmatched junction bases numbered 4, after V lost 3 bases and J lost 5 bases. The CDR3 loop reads CASSWGLAGVDEQYF. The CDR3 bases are TGCGCCAGCAGCTGGGGACTAGCGGGAGTTGACGAGCAGTACTTC.

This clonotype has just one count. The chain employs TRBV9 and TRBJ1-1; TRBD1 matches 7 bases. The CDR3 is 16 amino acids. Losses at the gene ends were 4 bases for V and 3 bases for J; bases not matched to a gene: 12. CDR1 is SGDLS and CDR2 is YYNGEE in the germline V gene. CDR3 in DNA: TGTGCCAGCAGCCAAGGGAGGGGGCTGGGGTACACTGAAGCTTTCTTT. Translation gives CASSQGRGLGYTEAFF.

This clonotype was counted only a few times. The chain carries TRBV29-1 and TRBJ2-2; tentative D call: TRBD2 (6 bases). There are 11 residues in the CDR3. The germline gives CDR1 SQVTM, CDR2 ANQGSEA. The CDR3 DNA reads TGCAGGGCCGGGGGCACCGGGGAGCTGTTTTTT. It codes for CRAGGTGELFF.

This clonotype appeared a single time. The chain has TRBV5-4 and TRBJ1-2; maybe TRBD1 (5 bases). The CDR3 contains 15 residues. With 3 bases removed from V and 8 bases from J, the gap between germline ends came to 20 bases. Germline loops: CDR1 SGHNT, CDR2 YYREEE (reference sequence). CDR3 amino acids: CASSSIQGGLAGYTF. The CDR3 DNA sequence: TGTGCCAGCAGCTCAATTCAGGGTGGGTTAGCGGGCTACACCTTC. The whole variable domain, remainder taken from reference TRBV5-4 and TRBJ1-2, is ETGVTQSPTHLIKTRGQQVTLRCSSQSGHNTVSWYQQALGQGPQFIFQYYREEENGRGNFPPRFSGLQFPNYSSELNVNALELDDSALYLCASSSIQGGLAGYTFGSGTRLTVV.

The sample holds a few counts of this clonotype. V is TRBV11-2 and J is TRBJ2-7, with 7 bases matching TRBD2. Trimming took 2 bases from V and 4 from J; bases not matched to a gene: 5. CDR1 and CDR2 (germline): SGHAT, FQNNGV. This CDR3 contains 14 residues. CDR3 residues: CASSLSGIQYEQYF. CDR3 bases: TGTGCCAGCAGCTTAAGCGGGATTCAGTACGAGCAGTACTTC.

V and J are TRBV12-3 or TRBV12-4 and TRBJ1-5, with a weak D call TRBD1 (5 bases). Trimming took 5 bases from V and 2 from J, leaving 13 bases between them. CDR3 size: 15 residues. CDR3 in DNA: TGTGCCAGCAGTGCCAACAGGAGGGGCAATCAGCCCCAGCATTTT. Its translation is CASSANRRGNQPQHF.